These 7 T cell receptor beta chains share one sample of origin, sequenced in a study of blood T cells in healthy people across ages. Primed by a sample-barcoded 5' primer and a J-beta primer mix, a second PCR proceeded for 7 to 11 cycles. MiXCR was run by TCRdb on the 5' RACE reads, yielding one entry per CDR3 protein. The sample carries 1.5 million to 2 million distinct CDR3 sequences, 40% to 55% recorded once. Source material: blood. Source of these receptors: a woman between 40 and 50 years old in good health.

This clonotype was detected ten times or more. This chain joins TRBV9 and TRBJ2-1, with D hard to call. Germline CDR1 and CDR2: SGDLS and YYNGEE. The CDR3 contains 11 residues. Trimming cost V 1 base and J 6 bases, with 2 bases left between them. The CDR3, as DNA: TGTGCCAGCAGCGTAAGCAATGAGCAGTTCTTC. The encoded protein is CASSVSNEQFF.

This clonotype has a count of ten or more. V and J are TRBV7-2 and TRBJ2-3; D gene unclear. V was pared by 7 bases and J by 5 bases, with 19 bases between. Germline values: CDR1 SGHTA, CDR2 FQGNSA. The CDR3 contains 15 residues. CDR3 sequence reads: CASNPVGVVVDTQYF. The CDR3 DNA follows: TGTGCCAGCAACCCCGTTGGGGTAGTTGTAGATACGCAGTATTTT.

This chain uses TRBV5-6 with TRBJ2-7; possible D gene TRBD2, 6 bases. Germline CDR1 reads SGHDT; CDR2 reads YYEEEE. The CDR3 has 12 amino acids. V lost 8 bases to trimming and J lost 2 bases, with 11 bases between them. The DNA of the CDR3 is TGTGCCAGTGGCGGGGACCCCTACGAGCAGTACTTC. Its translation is CASGGDPYEQYF.

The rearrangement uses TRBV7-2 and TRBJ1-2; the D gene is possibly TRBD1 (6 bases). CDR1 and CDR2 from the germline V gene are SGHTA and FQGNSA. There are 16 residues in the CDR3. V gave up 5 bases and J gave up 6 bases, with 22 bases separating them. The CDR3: CASSLWTVPGGDGYTF. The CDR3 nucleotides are TGTGCCAGCAGCCTCTGGACAGTCCCGGGAGGGGATGGCTACACCTTC.

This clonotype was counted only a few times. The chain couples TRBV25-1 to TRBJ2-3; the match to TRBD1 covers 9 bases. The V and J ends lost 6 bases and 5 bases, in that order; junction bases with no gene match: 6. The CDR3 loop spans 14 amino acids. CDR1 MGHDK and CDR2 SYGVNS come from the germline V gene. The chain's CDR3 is CASRYRGRGDTQYF. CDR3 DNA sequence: TGTGCCAGCAGATACAGGGGGCGGGGAGATACGCAGTATTTT.

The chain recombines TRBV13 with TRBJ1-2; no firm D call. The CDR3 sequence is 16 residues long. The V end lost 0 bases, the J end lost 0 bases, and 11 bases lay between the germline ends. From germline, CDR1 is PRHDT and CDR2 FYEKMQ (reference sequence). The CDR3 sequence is CASSLGQAITNYGYTF. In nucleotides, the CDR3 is TGTGCCAGCAGCTTAGGGCAGGCTATCACTAACTATGGCTACACCTTC.

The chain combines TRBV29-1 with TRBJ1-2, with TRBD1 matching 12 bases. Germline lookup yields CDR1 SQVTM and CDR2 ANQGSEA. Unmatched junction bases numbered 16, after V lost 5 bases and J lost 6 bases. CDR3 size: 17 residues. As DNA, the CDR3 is TGCAGCGTTTGGGACAGGGGGCGCGTGACGCATGAGGATGGCTACACCTTC. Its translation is CSVWDRGRVTHEDGYTF. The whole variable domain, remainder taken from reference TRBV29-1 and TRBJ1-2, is SAVISQKPSRDICQRGTSLTIQCQVDSQVTMMFWYRQQPGQSLTLIATANQGSEATYESGFVIDKFPISRPNLTFSTLTVSNMSPEDSSIYLCSVWDRGRVTHEDGYTFGSGTRLTVV.